This T cell receptor (beta chain) comes out of a study of spatial heterogeneity in lung cancer. On the study more broadly: Samples were obtained from about 72 donors, all untreated early-stage non-small cell lung cancer patients. Beta-chain sequences were consistently detected more often than alpha-chain sequences. The average appearance count of each unique TCR and UMI combination in raw reads was more than eight.

Described time point: blood at routine non-recurrence follow-up after resection. The input material, whole RNA from tumor, nontumor lung or frozen PBMC, was sequenced unsorted. The study tagged each TCR cDNA molecule with a unique molecular identifier. MiXCR was run by TCRdb on the 5' RACE reads, yielding one entry per CDR3 protein. In the table there are around 47,000 distinct CDR3 sequences, roughly 7.4% of which are singletons. V lost 6 bases to trimming and J lost 0 bases; unmatched junction nucleotides: 6. CDR1 DFQATT and CDR2 SNEGSKA come from the germline V gene (reference sequence). The CDR3 is 14 amino acids.

Sample: PBMCs, taken at follow-up. This receptor was taken from a female donor with early-stage non-small cell lung cancer. The chain combines TRBV20-1 with TRBJ2-7; 9 bases map to TRBD2. The CDR3 nucleotides read TGCAGTGCCATTAGCGGGGGCTCCTCCTACGAGCAGTACTTC. Translated: CSAISGGSSYEQYF.